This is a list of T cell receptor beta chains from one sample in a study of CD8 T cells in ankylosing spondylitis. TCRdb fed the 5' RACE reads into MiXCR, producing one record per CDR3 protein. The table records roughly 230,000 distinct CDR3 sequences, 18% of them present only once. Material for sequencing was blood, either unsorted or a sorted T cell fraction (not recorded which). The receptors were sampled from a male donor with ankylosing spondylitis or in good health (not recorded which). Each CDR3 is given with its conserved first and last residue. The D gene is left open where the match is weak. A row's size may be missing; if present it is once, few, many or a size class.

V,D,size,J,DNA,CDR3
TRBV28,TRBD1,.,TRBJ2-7,TGTGCCAGCAGTTTAATGGACAGGAGCTCCTACGAGCAGTACTTC,CASSLMDRSSYEQYF
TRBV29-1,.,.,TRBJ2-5,TGCAGCGTTGGATTAGCGGAATACCAAGAGACCCAGTACTTC,CSVGLAEYQETQYF
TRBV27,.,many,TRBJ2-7,TGTGCCAGCAGCTTAACGGGTAGCTCCTACGAGCAGTACTTC,CASSLTGSSYEQYF
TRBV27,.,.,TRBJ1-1,TGTGCCAGCAGTTTACAGGGGTGGGAGAACACTGAAGCTTTCTTT,CASSLQGWENTEAFF
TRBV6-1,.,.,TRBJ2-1,TGTGCCAGCAGTGAATGGGCGGGCCGTGAGCAGTTCTTC,CASSEWAGREQFF
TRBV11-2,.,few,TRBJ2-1,TGTGCCAGCAGCTTTCAGTCATGGCAGTTCTTC,CASSFQSWQFF
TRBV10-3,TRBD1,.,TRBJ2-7,TGTGCCATCAGGACGATTGGGACAGCCCACGACTACGAGCAGTACTTC,CAIRTIGTAHDYEQYF
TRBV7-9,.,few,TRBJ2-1,TGTGCCAGCAGCTTAGAGGGTCTCTACAATGAGCAGTTCTTC,CASSLEGLYNEQFF
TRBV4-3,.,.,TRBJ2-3,TGCGCCAGCAGCACCAGGGAAGGCACAGATACGCAGTATTTT,CASSTREGTDTQYF
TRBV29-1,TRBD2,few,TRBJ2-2,TGCAGCGGAGCGGGAGGCACCGGGGAGCTGTTTTTT,CSGAGGTGELFF
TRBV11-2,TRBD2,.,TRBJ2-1,TGTGCCAGCAGCTTACAAACTAGCGGTTCCTACAATGAGCAGTTCTTC,CASSLQTSGSYNEQFF
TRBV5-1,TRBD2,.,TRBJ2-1,TGCGCCAGCAGCCTGGGACTAGCGGATGAGCAGTTCTTC,CASSLGLADEQFF
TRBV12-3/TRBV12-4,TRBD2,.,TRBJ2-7,TGTGCCAGCGTGGGGGGCGAGATTAGCGGGAGGTACGAGCAGTACTTC,CASVGGEISGRYEQYF
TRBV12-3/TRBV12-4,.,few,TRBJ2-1,TGTGCCAGCAGCTCTGGACACGTAACCTACAATGAGCAGTTCTTC,CASSSGHVTYNEQFF
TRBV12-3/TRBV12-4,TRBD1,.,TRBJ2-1,TGTGCCAGCAGCAGGACAGGGATCTACAATGAGCAGTTCTTC,CASSRTGIYNEQFF
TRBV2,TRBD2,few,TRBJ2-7,TGTGCCAGCAGTGAAGTGGCTAGCGGGAGGTTCGAGCAGTACTTC,CASSEVASGRFEQYF
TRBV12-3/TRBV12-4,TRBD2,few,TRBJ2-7,TGTGCCAGCAGTACCAAGGCGGGAGGGCCCTTCTACGAGCAGTACTTC,CASSTKAGGPFYEQYF
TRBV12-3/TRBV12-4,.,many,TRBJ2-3,TGTGCCAGCAGTTTGGGGACAATCACAGATACGCAGTATTTT,CASSLGTITDTQYF
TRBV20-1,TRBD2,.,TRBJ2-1,TGCAGTGCTAGTATACTAGCGGGAGGCCGGAGTTACAATGAGCAGTTCTTC,CSASILAGGRSYNEQFF
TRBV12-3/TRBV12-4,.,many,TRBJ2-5,TGTGCCAGCAGTTCCGGCCCGGGAACCGATGAGACCCAGTACTTC,CASSSGPGTDETQYF
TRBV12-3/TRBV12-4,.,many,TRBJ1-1,TGTGCCAGCAGTTTGGCGAACACTGAAGCTTTCTTT,CASSLANTEAFF
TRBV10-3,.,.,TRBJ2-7,TGTGCCATGGGGACGACACCACAGGGCGAGCAGTACTTC,CAMGTTPQGEQYF
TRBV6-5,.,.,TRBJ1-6,TGTGCCAGCAGTTATACAGCTTCGAGGTCACCCCTCCACTTT,CASSYTASRSPLHF
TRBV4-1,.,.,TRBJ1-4,TGCGCCAGCAGCCAAGCCGGCGTAGCTGATGAAAAACTGTTTTTT,CASSQAGVADEKLFF
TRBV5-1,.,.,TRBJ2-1,TGCGCCAGCAGCTTAGGGCGCACGAGCTCCTACAATGAGCAGTTCTTC,CASSLGRTSSYNEQFF
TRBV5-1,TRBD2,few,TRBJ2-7,TGCGCCAGCAGCTCCACTACTAGCGGGACCTACGAGCAGTACTTC,CASSSTTSGTYEQYF
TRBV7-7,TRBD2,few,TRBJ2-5,TGTGCTAGCACCTACCTAGCGGGAGAGGACGAGACCCAGTACTTC,CASTYLAGEDETQYF
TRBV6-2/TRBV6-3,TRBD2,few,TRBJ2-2,TGTGCCAGCAGGCACCTCGGGACAGGGTGGGGACTAGCGGGAGACACCGGGGAGCTGTTTTTT,CASRHLGTGWGLAGDTGELFF
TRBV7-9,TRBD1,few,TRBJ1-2,TGTGCCAGCAGCTCCCTCAGGGGGCCGAACTATGGCTACACCTTC,CASSSLRGPNYGYTF
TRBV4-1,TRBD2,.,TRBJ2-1,TGCGCCAGCAGCCAAGGGGGACCTAGCGGGCCCCCGGGGGAGCAGTTCTTC,CASSQGGPSGPPGEQFF
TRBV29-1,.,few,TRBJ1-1,TGCAGCGTTGGAGGGTACACTGAAGCTTTCTTT,CSVGGYTEAFF
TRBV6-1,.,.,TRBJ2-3,TGTGCCAGCAGGGGGGCATCGGGGGTTGGCGATACGCAGTATTTT,CASRGASGVGDTQYF
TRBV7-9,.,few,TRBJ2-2,TGTGCCAGCAGCCCCGAATCGGCCGCCGGGGAGCTGTTTTTT,CASSPESAAGELFF
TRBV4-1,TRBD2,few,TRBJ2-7,TGCGCCAGCAGCCAGGGACACGCTAGCGGGAGAGACCTCTACGAGCAGTACTTC,CASSQGHASGRDLYEQYF
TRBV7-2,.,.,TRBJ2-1,TGTGCCAGCAGCAATGGGACTGCCTACAATGAGCAGTTCTTC,CASSNGTAYNEQFF
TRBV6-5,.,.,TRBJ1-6,TGTGCCAGCAGTTACCTGATAGATAATAATTCACCCCTCCACTTT,CASSYLIDNNSPLHF
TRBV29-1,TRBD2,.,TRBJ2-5,TGCAGCGTTGAAGATTGGGGCAGGCGGCGGGAGGAGACCCAGTACTTC,CSVEDWGRRREETQYF
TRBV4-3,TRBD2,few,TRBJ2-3,TGCGCCAGCAGCCAAGTAACCGGGACTAGCGCTGCTAGCACAGATACGCAGTATTTT,CASSQVTGTSAASTDTQYF
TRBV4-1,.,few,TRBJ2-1,TGCGCCAGCAGCCAAGATTCGTGGGACTACAATGAGCAGTTCTTC,CASSQDSWDYNEQFF
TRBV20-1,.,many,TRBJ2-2,TGCAGTGCTAGAGATCGCCTAGGACGAGAAGGCGGGGAGCTGTTTTTT,CSARDRLGREGGELFF